A selection of T cell receptor beta chains follows, all from one sample in a study of blood T cell repertoires in COVID-19. The assay was immunoSEQ multiplex PCR, and TCRdb's table has in-frame clones only and misses some. The sample carries about 130,000 clones, 70% to 90% recorded once. Material for sequencing was peripheral blood. The receptors shown here come from a middle-aged man with acute or convalescent COVID-19. Both conserved end residues are part of each CDR3. The D gene is left open where the match is weak. For some rows the clone size is stated as once, few or many, or as a class when expanded; others skip it.

>NA|TRBJ1-1|TRBV10-2|NA
TGCGCCAGCAGTGATGGGGGAGGGGGAAGGGCCACTGAAGCTTTCTTT
CASSDGGGGRATEAFF
>TRBD2|TRBJ2-7|TRBV7-9|NA
TGTGCCAGCAGCCTGCGGACTAGCGGGAGCACCGACGAGCAGTACTTC
CASSLRTSGSTDEQYF
>NA|TRBJ1-5|TRBV15|NA
TGTGCCACCAGCAGAGCGGGGGATCAGCCCCAGCATTTT
CATSRAGDQPQHF
>TRBD1|TRBJ1-2|TRBV29-1|NA
TGCAGCGCCGAGGGACAGTCCTATGGCTACACCTTC
CSAEGQSYGYTF
>TRBD1|TRBJ1-3|TRBV6-6|NA
TGTGCCAGCAGCTTAGGACAGGGGGCCCTTGCCATATATTTT
CASSLGQGALAIYF
>NA|TRBJ1-4|TRBV5-1|NA
TGCGCCAGCAGCTCGGGACTCCTTGAAGGCGAAAAACTGTTTTTT
CASSSGLLEGEKLFF
>NA|TRBJ2-1|TRBV5-4|NA
TGTGCCAGCAGCCCCACGGCCTCACGGGGCAATGAGCAGTTCTTC
CASSPTASRGNEQFF
>TRBD2|TRBJ2-1|TRBV5-1|NA
TGCGCCAGCAGCTTGTGGGTTAGCGGGAGTTACAATGAGCAGTTCTTC
CASSLWVSGSYNEQFF
>NA|TRBJ2-6|TRBV11-3|NA
TGTGCCAGCAGCCAGGAGGGGACCATCTCTGGGGCCAACGTCCTGACTTTC
CASSQEGTISGANVLTF
>NA|TRBJ2-1|TRBV18|NA
TGTGCCAGCTCCCGGGACTGGGCCCCGTCCTACAATGAGCAGTTCTTC
CASSRDWAPSYNEQFF
>TRBD1|TRBJ1-4|TRBV29-1|NA
TGCAGCGTTGGGGTCGGGACAGCTAATGAAAAACTGTTTTTT
CSVGVGTANEKLFF
>NA|TRBJ2-3|TRBV27|NA
TGTGCCAGCAGTCCACAACGACCGGGGTTCACAGATACGCAGTATTTT
CASSPQRPGFTDTQYF
>NA|TRBJ1-5|TRBV7-9|once
TGTGCCAGCAGCTTAGGGGAGGCCCACAATCAGCCCCAGCATTTT
CASSLGEAHNQPQHF
>NA|TRBJ2-1|TRBV7-6|NA
TGTGCCAGCAGCTTAAGGGGGAGGGCCGAGGTTGAGCAGTTCTTC
CASSLRGRAEVEQFF
>NA|TRBJ1-1|TRBV5-1|once
TGCGCCAGCAGCCGGGACTCCAGGGTTGGGATAGCTGAAGCTTTCTTT
CASSRDSRVGIAEAFF
>TRBD1|TRBJ1-2|TRBV18|NA
TGTGCCAGCTCACCACCGGGGACAGCCCGTGGCTACACCTTC
CASSPPGTARGYTF
>NA|TRBJ2-7|TRBV20-1|few
TGCAGTGCAGCCCCCTCATACGAGCAGTACTTC
CSAAPSYEQYF
>NA|TRBJ2-7|TRBV6-5|NA
TGTGCCAGCAGGAGGGGGATCCTCTACGAGCAGTACTTC
CASRRGILYEQYF
>NA|TRBJ1-4|TRBV28|NA
TGTGCCAGCAGTTTTTCGGGGAATGGGTATGAAAAACTGTTTTTT
CASSFSGNGYEKLFF
>NA|TRBJ1-2|TRBV28|once
TGTGCCAGCAGTTCGCCCGAATATAGGGGCTATGGCTACACCTTC
CASSSPEYRGYGYTF
>TRBD1|TRBJ1-1|TRBV10-1|NA
TGCGCCAGCAGCCCCGGGACAGGGGACACTGAAGCTTTCTTT
CASSPGTGDTEAFF
>TRBD2|TRBJ2-7|TRBV5-1|once
TGCGCCAGCAGCCCCCCGGGACTAGCGTCCTCCTACGAGCAGTACTTC
CASSPPGLASSYEQYF
>TRBD1|TRBJ2-3|TRBV5-6|NA
TGTGCCAGCAGCTCTAGACAGGGTCCAGATACGCAGTATTTT
CASSSRQGPDTQYF
>TRBD2|TRBJ2-7|TRBV11-2|NA
TGTGCCAGCAGCTCCGATCTAGCGGGAGCTGGGGAGCAGTACTTC
CASSSDLAGAGEQYF
>NA|TRBJ2-1|TRBV28|NA
TGTGCCACCGAGACTATAAACAATGAGCAGTTCTTC
CATETINNEQFF
>TRBD2|TRBJ2-2|TRBV5-1|NA
TGCGCCAGCAGCCCTCCGGGACTAGCGGGATTCACCGGGGAGCTGTTTTTT
CASSPPGLAGFTGELFF
>NA|TRBJ1-1|TRBV6-6|NA
TGTGCCAGCAAAACGACAGGTTTGAACACTGAAGCTTTCTTT
CASKTTGLNTEAFF
>NA|TRBJ2-1|TRBV27|few
TGTGCCAGCAGTTTGGGGGCAGGAGAGCAGTTCTTC
CASSLGAGEQFF
>NA|TRBJ2-7|TRBV9|NA
TGTGCCAGCAGCGCGACGGGTAACGAGCAGTACTTC
CASSATGNEQYF
>NA|TRBJ1-2|TRBV6-1|NA
TGTGCCAGCAGTGAGCAACAGGGAGTTCAGGGCTACACCTTC
CASSEQQGVQGYTF
>TRBD1|TRBJ1-1|TRBV11-2|few
TGTGCCAGCAGTTTGGGACAGGAGGTCGGAGCTTTCTTT
CASSLGQEVGAFF
>NA|TRBJ1-2|TRBV28|NA
TGTGCCAGCAGTTCCCGCCCCCCCGACAGGTTCTATGGCTACACCTTC
CASSSRPPDRFYGYTF
>TRBD1|TRBJ2-7|TRBV28|NA
TGTGCCAGCACCGGACAGGGGGCTGATGGGAACGAGCAGTACTTC
CASTGQGADGNEQYF
>TRBD1|TRBJ2-3|TRBV25-1|NA
TGTGCCAGCAGTGAGCCGGGACAGGGATACACAGATACGCAGTATTTT
CASSEPGQGYTDTQYF
>TRBD1|TRBJ2-6|TRBV30|NA
TGTGCCTGGAGAGGGACAGGCTCTGGGGCCAACGTCCTGACTTTC
CAWRGTGSGANVLTF
>NA|TRBJ1-2|TRBV7-2|once
TGTGCCAGCAGCTTACAGGGGAAGCCTCAGGACTATGGCTACACCTTC
CASSLQGKPQDYGYTF
>NA|TRBJ1-1|TRBV6-6|once
TGTGCCAGCAGCATCTCACTGACTGAAGCTTTCTTT
CASSISLTEAFF
>NA|TRBJ2-1|TRBV21-1|NA
TGTGCCAGCAGCGGGACGGGGGTCAGCTCCTACAATGAGCAGTTCTTC
CASSGTGVSSYNEQFF
>NA|TRBJ1-3|TRBV4-1|NA
TGCGCCAGCAGCACTCGGAGTGGTCCTGGAAACACCATATATTTT
CASSTRSGPGNTIYF
>TRBD1|TRBJ1-6|TRBV28|NA
TGTGCCAGCAGTTTATACGGACAGGGGAACTCACCCCTCCACTTT
CASSLYGQGNSPLHF
>NA|TRBJ2-1|TRBV9|NA
TGTGCCAGCAGCGTAAGGGACTGGGCGTTCAATGAGCAGTTCTTC
CASSVRDWAFNEQFF